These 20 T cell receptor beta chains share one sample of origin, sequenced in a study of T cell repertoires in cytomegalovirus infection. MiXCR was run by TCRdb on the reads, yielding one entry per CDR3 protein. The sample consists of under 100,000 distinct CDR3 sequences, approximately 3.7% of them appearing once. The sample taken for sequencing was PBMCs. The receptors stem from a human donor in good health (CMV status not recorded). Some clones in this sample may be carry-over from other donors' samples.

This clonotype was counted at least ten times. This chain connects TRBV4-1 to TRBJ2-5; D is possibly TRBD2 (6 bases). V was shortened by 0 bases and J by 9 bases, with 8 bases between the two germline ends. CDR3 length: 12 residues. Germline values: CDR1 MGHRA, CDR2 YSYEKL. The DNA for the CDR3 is TGCGCCAGCAGCCAAGAGACGGGGGCCCAGTACTTC. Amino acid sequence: CASSQETGAQYF.

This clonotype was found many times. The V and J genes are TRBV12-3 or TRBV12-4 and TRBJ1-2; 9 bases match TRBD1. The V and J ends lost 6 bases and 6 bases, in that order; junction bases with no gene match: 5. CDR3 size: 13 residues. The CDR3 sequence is CASRGTGTDGYTF. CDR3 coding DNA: TGTGCCAGCAGAGGGACAGGGACGGATGGCTACACCTTC.

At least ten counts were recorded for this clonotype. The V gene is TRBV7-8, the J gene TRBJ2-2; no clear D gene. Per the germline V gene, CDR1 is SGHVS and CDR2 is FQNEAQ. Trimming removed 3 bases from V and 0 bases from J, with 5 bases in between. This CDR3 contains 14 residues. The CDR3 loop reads CASSFLANTGELFF. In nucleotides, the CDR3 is TGTGCCAGCAGCTTTCTAGCGAACACCGGGGAGCTGTTTTTT.

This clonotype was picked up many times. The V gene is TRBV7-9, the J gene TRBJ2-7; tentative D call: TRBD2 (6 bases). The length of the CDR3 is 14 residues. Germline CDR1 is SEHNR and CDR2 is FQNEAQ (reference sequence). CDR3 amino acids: CASAPGLITYEQYF. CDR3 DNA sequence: TGTGCTAGCGCTCCGGGACTTATAACCTACGAGCAGTACTTC.

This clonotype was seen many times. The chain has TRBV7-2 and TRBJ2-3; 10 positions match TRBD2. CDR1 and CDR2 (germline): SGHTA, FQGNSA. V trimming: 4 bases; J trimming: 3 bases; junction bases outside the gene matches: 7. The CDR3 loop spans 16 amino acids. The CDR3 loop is CASSSPLAGVTDTQYF. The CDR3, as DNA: TGTGCCAGCAGCTCACCTCTAGCGGGGGTGACAGATACGCAGTATTTT.

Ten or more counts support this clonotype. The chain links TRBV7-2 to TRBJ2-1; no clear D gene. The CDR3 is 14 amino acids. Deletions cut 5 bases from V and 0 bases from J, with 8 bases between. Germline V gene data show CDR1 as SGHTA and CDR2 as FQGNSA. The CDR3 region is CASSPSSSYNEQFF. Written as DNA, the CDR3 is TGTGCCAGCAGCCCCTCCAGCTCCTACAATGAGCAGTTCTTC.

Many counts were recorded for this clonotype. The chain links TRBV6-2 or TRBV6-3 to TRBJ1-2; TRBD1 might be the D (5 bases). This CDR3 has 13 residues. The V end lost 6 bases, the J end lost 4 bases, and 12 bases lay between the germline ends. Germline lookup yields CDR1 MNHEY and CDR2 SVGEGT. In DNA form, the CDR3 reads TGTGCCAGCAGGAAAGACAGAACCTATGGCTACACCTTC. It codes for CASRKDRTYGYTF.

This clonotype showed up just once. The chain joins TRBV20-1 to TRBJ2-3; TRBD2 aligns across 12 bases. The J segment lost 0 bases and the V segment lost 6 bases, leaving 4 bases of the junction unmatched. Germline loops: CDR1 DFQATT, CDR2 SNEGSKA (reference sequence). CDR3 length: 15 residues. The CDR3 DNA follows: TGCAGTGCCTCCACTAGCGGGGGGAGCACAGATACGCAGTATTTT. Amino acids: CSASTSGGSTDTQYF.

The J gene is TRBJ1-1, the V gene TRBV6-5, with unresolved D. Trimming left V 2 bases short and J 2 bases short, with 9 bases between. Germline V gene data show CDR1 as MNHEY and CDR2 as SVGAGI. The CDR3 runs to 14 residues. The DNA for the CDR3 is TGTGCCAGCAGTTACGACCTTGATAACACTGAAGCTTTCTTT. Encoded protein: CASSYDLDNTEAFF.

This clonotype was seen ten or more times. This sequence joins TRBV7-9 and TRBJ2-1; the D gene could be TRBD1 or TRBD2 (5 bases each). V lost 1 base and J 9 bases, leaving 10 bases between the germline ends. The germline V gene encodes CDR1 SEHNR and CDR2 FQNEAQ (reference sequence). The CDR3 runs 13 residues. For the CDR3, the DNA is TGTGCCAGCAGCTTAGGGGGGTCGGGTGAGCAGTTCTTC. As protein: CASSLGGSGEQFF.

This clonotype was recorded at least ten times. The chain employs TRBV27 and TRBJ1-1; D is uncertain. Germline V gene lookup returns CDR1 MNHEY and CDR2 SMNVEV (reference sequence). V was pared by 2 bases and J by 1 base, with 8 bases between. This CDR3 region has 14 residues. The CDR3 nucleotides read TGTGCCAGCAGTTTAAACGGTGAGAACACTGAAGCTTTCTTT. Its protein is CASSLNGENTEAFF.

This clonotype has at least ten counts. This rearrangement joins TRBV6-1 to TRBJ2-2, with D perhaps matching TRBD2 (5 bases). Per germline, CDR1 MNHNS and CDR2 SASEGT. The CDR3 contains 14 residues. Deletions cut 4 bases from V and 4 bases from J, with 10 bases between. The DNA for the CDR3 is TGTGCCAGCAGTGCCGGACTGTTCACCGGGGAGCTGTTTTTT. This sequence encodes CASSAGLFTGELFF.

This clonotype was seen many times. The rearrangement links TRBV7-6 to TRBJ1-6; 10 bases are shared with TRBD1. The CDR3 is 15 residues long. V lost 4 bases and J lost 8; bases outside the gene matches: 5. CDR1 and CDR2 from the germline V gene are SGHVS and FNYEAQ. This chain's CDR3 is CASSWGGTGDSPLHF. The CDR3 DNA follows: TGTGCCAGCAGCTGGGGGGGGACAGGGGATTCACCCCTCCACTTT. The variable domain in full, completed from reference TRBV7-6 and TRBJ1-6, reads GAGVSQSPRYKVTKRGQDVALRCDPISGHVSLYWYRQALGQGPEFLTYFNYEAQQDKSGLPNDRFSAERPEGSISTLTIQRTEQRDSAMYRCASSWGGTGDSPLHFGNGTRLTVT.

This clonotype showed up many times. CDR3 region: CSATDRTTHGYTF. CDR3 sequence (DNA): TGCAGTGCTACTGACAGAACAACCCATGGCTACACCTTC. The chain couples TRBV20-1 to TRBJ1-2; TRBD1 might be the D (5 bases). Germline V gives CDR1 DFQATT, CDR2 SNEGSKA (reference sequence). The CDR3 is made up of 13 amino acids. Trimming removed 4 bases at V and 6 bases at J, with 15 bases between.

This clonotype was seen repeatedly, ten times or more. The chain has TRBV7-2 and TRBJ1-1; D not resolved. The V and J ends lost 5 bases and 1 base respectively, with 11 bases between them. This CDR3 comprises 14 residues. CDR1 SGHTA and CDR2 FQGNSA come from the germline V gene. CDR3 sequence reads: CASSTWTGNTEAFF. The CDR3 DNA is TGTGCCAGCAGCACCTGGACGGGGAACACTGAAGCTTTCTTT.

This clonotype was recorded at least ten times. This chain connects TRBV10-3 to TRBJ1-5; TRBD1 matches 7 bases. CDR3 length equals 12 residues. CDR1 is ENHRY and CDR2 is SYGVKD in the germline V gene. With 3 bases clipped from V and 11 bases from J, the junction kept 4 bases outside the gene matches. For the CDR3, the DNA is TGTGCCATCAGTGAAACAGGGGACACCCAGCATTTT. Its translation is CAISETGDTQHF.

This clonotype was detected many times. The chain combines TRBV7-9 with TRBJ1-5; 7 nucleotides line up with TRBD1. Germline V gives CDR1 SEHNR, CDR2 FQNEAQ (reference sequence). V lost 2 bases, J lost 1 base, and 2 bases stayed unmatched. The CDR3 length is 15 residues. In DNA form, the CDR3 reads TGTGCCAGCAGCTTATCGACAGGGAGCAATCAGCCCCAGCATTTT. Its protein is CASSLSTGSNQPQHF.

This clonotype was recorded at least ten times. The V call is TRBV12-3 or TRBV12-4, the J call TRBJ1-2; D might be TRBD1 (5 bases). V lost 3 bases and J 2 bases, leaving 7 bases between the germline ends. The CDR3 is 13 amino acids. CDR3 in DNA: TGTGCCAGCAGTTTCCGGACAAACTATGGCTACACCTTC. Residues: CASSFRTNYGYTF.

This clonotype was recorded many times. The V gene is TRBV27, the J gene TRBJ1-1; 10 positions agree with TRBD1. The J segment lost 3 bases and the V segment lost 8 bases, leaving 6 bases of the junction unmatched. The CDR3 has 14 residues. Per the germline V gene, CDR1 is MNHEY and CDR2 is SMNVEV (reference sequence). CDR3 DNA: TGTGCCAGCGGGTTGACAGGGGGCGACACTGAAGCTTTCTTT. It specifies CASGLTGGDTEAFF.

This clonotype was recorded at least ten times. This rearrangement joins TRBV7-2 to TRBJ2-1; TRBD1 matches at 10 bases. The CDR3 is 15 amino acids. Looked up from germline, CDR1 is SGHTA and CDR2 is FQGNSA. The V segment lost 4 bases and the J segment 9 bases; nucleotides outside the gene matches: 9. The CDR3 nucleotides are TGTGCCAGCAGCTCGTCCGGGACAGGGGAGCGTGAGCAGTTCTTC. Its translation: CASSSSGTGEREQFF.